The entry below describes one TCR beta chain. Indicated time point: newly diagnosed GD, antithyroid drugs for less than 3 months. TCR sequences were obtained from RNA taken from PBMCs. iRepertoire HTBI primers and Arm-PCR of CDR3 regions built TCR beta libraries. Original analysis: Across the samples, identification revealed roughly 56 TRBV and over 12 TRBJ segments. TCRdb analysed the multiplex PCR reads with MiXCR anew, one entry per CDR3 protein. Here the V and J calls rest on TCRdb's processing, not on the authors' analysis. The sample includes approximately 360,000 distinct CDR3 sequences, about an eighth seen only once; the top ten take about 20%. These data originate in a study of regulatory T cells in long-lasting Graves disease. Germline V gives CDR1 SNHLY, CDR2 FYNNEI. CDR3 length: 17 residues. Trimming took off 2 bases at V and 5 bases at J, with 18 bases between the two ends. The same sample was also used in a study of T cells in Graves' hyperthyroidism and ophthalmopathy.

Sequenced here: peripheral blood mononuclear cells (PBMCs), sampled at new diagnosis, from a patient treated with antithyroid drugs. This chain connects TRBV2 to TRBJ2-2; tentatively, D is TRBD2 (5 bases). This TCR derives from a woman aged 18-30 years with Graves disease. DNA of the CDR3: TGTGCCAGCAGTGAACTAGCTAGTTTCCCCGCGACCGGGGAGCTGTTTTTT. As protein: CASSELASFPATGELFF.